The T cell receptor (beta chain) described here comes from a study of T-cell reconstitution after alpha-beta-depleted transplantation in children. The CDR3 is made up of 12 amino acids. V was shortened by 6 bases and J by 6 bases, with 10 bases between the two germline ends. Using unique molecular identifiers, the investigators prepared the TCRbeta library. In TCRdb, the PCR reads were re-called with MiXCR into one record per CDR3 protein. The sample lists approximately 520,000 distinct CDR3 sequences, approximately 29% occurring once. This clonotype was counted many times. The sequence was collected from a human donor who donated a stem cell graft to a child with aplastic anemia. This chain links TRBV12-3 or TRBV12-4 with TRBJ2-3; D is uncertain. Specimen: PBMCs from the stem cell graft donor, collected from the stem cell graft. CDR3 bases: TGTGCCAGCAGCTTAACCGGGGATACGCAGTATTTT. Translated, it gives CASSLTGDTQYF.